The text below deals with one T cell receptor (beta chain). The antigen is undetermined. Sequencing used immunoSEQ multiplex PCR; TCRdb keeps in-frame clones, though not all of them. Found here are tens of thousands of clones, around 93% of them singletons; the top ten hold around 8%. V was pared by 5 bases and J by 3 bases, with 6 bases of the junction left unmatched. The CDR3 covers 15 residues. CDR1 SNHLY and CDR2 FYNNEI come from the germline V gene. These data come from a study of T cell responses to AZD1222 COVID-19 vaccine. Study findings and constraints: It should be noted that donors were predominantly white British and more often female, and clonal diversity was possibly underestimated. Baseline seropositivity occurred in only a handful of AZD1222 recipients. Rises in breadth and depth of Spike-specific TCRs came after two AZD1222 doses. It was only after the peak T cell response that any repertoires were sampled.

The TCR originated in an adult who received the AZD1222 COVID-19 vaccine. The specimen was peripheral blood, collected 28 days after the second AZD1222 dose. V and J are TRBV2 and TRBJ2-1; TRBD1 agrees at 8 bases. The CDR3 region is CASSNSGTGYNEQFF. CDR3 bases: TGTGCCAGCAGTAATTCCGGGACAGGCTACAATGAGCAGTTCTTC. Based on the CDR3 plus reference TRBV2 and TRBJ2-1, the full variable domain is EPEVTQTPSHQVTQMGQEVILRCVPISNHLYFYWYRQILGQKVEFLVSFYNNEISEKSEIFDDQFSVERPDGSNFTLKIRSTKLEDSAMYFCASSNSGTGYNEQFFGPGTRLTVL.